Listed here are 23 T cell receptor beta chains from one sample, sequenced in a study of T cell responses to AZD1222 COVID-19 vaccine. TCRdb keeps only in-frame clones here, not all; method: immunoSEQ multiplex PCR. This sample carries some 130,000 clones, approximately 88% of them seen once, and the ten largest clones take about 17%. Sample: peripheral blood, taken on day 0 of MenACWY control vaccination. These receptors were taken from an adult in good health.

J is TRBJ2-1 and V is TRBV7-8; no clear D gene. Germline V gene sequence: CDR1 SGHVS, CDR2 FQNEAQ. V was cut by 3 bases and J by 0 bases, with 15 bases left in between. This CDR3 is built from 17 residues. CDR3 residues: CASSFTQSVSSYNEQFF. CDR3 DNA: TGTGCCAGCAGCTTTACCCAATCGGTCAGCTCCTACAATGAGCAGTTCTTC.

DNA of the CDR3: TGTGCCAGCAGTTTATATGTAGGGGACGGCAATCAGCCCCAGCATTTT. Translated, it gives CASSLYVGDGNQPQHF. The V call is TRBV28, the J call TRBJ1-5; D is perhaps TRBD1 (5 bases). Germline-derived CDR1 and CDR2 are MDHEN and SYDVKM. Trimming took off 1 base at V and 2 bases at J, with 12 bases between the two ends. There are 16 residues in the CDR3.

V and J are TRBV28 and TRBJ1-5, with 8 bases fitting TRBD1. V dropped 4 bases and J dropped 2; count of bases not matched to a gene: 7. CDR3 size: 16 residues. Germline CDR1 reads MDHEN; CDR2 reads SYDVKM. The DNA of the CDR3 is TGTGCCAGCAGTTCCTGGACAGGGACAGGCAATCAGCCCCAGCATTTT. Its protein is CASSSWTGTGNQPQHF.

The rearrangement joins TRBV27 to TRBJ2-1, with 7 nucleotides matching TRBD2. V dropped 8 bases and J dropped 2; count of bases not matched to a gene: 6. Germline lookup yields CDR1 MNHEY and CDR2 SMNVEV (reference sequence). The CDR3 extends over 14 amino acids. The CDR3 DNA is TGTGCCAGCTTTTTAGCGGGCCCCTACAATGAGCAGTTCTTC. Translated: CASFLAGPYNEQFF.

The CDR3 protein is CASRKTGPTEAFF. CDR3 nucleotides: TGTGCCAGCAGAAAAACAGGGCCCACTGAAGCTTTCTTT. V gene TRBV5-4 combines with J gene TRBJ1-1; a weak D match, TRBD1 (6 bases). V lost 5 bases and J 4 bases, leaving 12 bases between the germline ends. This CDR3 spans 13 amino acids. Looked up from germline, CDR1 is SGHNT and CDR2 is YYREEE (reference sequence).

The rearrangement uses TRBV11-3 and TRBJ2-1; no clear D. Trimming pared 5 bases from V and 0 bases from J, leaving 8 bases between. Germline loops: CDR1 SGHNT, CDR2 YENEEA. The CDR3 length is 14 residues. This CDR3 is CASSRTASYNEQFF. The CDR3 coding sequence is TGTGCCAGCAGCCGGACGGCCTCCTACAATGAGCAGTTCTTC.

This clone showed up just once. The gene calls are TRBV2 and TRBJ2-7; D unresolved. This CDR3 spans 13 amino acids. The germline V gene has CDR1 SNHLY and CDR2 FYNNEI. Deletions cut 8 bases from V and 1 base from J, with 12 bases between. DNA of the CDR3: TGTGCCAGCCGCCCAGTACTATCCTACGAGCAGTACTTC. Its protein product is CASRPVLSYEQYF.

The V and J genes are TRBV5-1 and TRBJ1-2; D uncertain. CDR1 is SGHRS, CDR2 YFSETQ, per germline. Trimming cost V 0 bases and J 0 bases, with 9 bases left between them. The CDR3 length is 15 residues. CDR3 residues: CASSLGSSSNYGYTF. The CDR3 bases are TGCGCCAGCAGCTTGGGCTCGTCCTCTAACTATGGCTACACCTTC.

The chain is built from TRBV7-3 and TRBJ2-5; a possible D gene is TRBD2 (6 bases). V lost 5 bases to trimming and J lost 5 bases, with 18 bases between them. There are 15 residues in the CDR3. Germline-derived CDR1 and CDR2 are SGHTA and FQGTGA. The CDR3 DNA reads TGTGCCAGCAGCCTCCAGGGCGGGATAGAGGAGACCCAGTACTTC. It specifies CASSLQGGIEETQYF.

The chain links TRBV5-1 to TRBJ1-3; unclear D gene. The CDR3 sequence is 12 residues long. The V gene lost 5 bases and the J gene lost 4 bases, with 7 bases spanning the gap. Germline V gene sequence: CDR1 SGHRS, CDR2 YFSETQ. CDR3 sequence: CASSRGGNTIYF. CDR3 nucleotide sequence: TGCGCCAGCAGTAGAGGGGGAAACACCATATATTTT. The full variable domain, with the rest looked up from reference TRBV5-1 and TRBJ1-3, is KAGVTQTPRYLIKTRGQQVTLSCSPISGHRSVSWYQQTPGQGLQFLFEYFSETQRNKGNFPGRFSGRQFSNSRSEMNVSTLELGDSALYLCASSRGGNTIYFGEGSWLTVV.

J is TRBJ2-1 and V is TRBV7-9; TRBD2 is a possible D gene (6 bases). V was pared by 5 bases and J by 3 bases, with 11 bases between. CDR3 length: 14 amino acids. Per the germline V gene, CDR1 is SEHNR and CDR2 is FQNEAQ (reference sequence). In nucleotides, the CDR3 is TGTGCCAGCAGCCCAGGACTATTCTACAATGAGCAGTTCTTC. It is translated as CASSPGLFYNEQFF.

CDR3 in DNA: TGTGCCAGCAGCTTGGACAGCGGGAGGGCGAACACCGGGGAGCTGTTTTTT. Its translation: CASSLDSGRANTGELFF. The rearrangement links TRBV5-4 to TRBJ2-2; 10 nucleotides align to TRBD2. Germline CDR1 SGHNT, CDR2 YYREEE (reference sequence). J lost 0 bases, V lost 0 bases, and 2 bases had no gene match. CDR3 length equals 17 residues.

V and J are TRBV9 and TRBJ2-2; D gene unclear. With 1 base removed from V and 0 bases from J, the gap between germline ends came to 7 bases. The CDR3 has 15 residues. The germline V gene has CDR1 SGDLS and CDR2 YYNGEE. The CDR3 loop reads CASSVPGPNTGELFF. CDR3 nucleotide sequence: TGTGCCAGCAGCGTACCGGGCCCGAACACCGGGGAGCTGTTTTTT.

The rearrangement uses TRBV6-5 and TRBJ1-4; D is unresolved. V lost 8 bases and J 2 bases, leaving 12 bases between the germline ends. CDR1 and CDR2 from the germline V gene are MNHEY and SVGAGI. The CDR3 sequence is 14 residues long. CDR3 in DNA: TGTGCCAGCCTAGGTTGGAGCACTAATGAAAAACTGTTTTTT. This encodes CASLGWSTNEKLFF.

The chain has TRBV9 and TRBJ2-1; TRBD1 aligns across 9 bases. The J segment lost 9 bases and the V segment lost 0 bases, leaving 7 bases of the junction unmatched. Germline V CDR1 and CDR2: SGDLS, YYNGEE. This CDR3 comprises 15 residues. The CDR3 is CASSVVGQGTGEQFF. Written as DNA, the CDR3 is TGTGCCAGCAGCGTAGTGGGACAGGGAACTGGTGAGCAGTTCTTC.

The J gene is TRBJ2-5, the V gene TRBV6-5; D is unclear. Germline V gives CDR1 MNHEY, CDR2 SVGAGI. The V end lost 5 bases, the J end lost 5 bases, and 12 bases lay between the germline ends. The CDR3 totals 13 residues. The CDR3 DNA is TGTGCCAGCAGTATCTCCACCTTTGAGACCCAGTACTTC. Its translation: CASSISTFETQYF.

The J gene is TRBJ1-5, the V gene TRBV28, with D perhaps matching TRBD1 (6 bases). V gave up 4 bases and J gave up 3 bases, with 13 bases separating them. This CDR3 is 15 amino acids long. Germline values: CDR1 MDHEN, CDR2 SYDVKM. This CDR3 reads CASSSRQDYNQPQHF. The CDR3 DNA sequence: TGTGCCAGCAGTTCACGACAGGACTACAATCAGCCCCAGCATTTT.

The J gene is TRBJ2-7, the V gene TRBV7-2, with 11 nucleotides matching TRBD1. The CDR3 is made up of 15 amino acids. After removal of 1 base from V and 6 bases from J, the junction contained 5 bases not matched to a gene. Germline V gene data show CDR1 as SGHTA and CDR2 as FQGNSA. In DNA, the CDR3 is TGTGCCAGCAGCTTAGTCTCCGGGACAGGGGGCGAGCAGTACTTC. Translated: CASSLVSGTGGEQYF.

The chain is built from TRBV28 and TRBJ2-1; 7 bases fit TRBD2. Germline CDR1 and CDR2: MDHEN and SYDVKM. The CDR3 extends over 15 amino acids. V lost 6 bases to trimming and J lost 4 bases; unmatched junction nucleotides: 9. This CDR3 reads CASSLTSVVYNEQFF. CDR3 in DNA: TGTGCCAGCAGCCTCACTAGCGTGGTTTACAATGAGCAGTTCTTC.

This chain connects TRBV5-4 to TRBJ2-7; D is tentatively TRBD1 or TRBD2 (5 bases each). This CDR3 has 15 residues. Germline CDR1 is SGHNT and CDR2 is YYREEE (reference sequence). V was shortened by 3 bases and J by 0 bases, with 13 bases between the two germline ends. This CDR3 is CASSSPGRISYEQYF. CDR3 bases: TGTGCCAGCAGCTCCCCGGGACGAATCTCCTACGAGCAGTACTTC.

The chain employs TRBV18 and TRBJ1-2; D call uncertain. Between the trimmed V and J ends, which lost 3 bases and 0 bases, there was a span of 8 bases. Germline CDR1 KGHSH, CDR2 LQKENI. The CDR3 has 14 amino acids. CDR3 in amino acids: CASSPSGANYGYTF. The CDR3 DNA is TGTGCCAGCTCACCGTCCGGGGCTAACTATGGCTACACCTTC.

The chain is built from TRBV2 and TRBJ2-4; 14 positions agree with TRBD2. The V segment lost 2 bases and the J segment 6 bases; nucleotides outside the gene matches: 9. The germline V gene has CDR1 SNHLY and CDR2 FYNNEI. The CDR3 runs to 18 residues. CDR3 loop: CASSELGLAGEIGNIQYF. For the CDR3, the DNA is TGTGCCAGCAGTGAATTGGGACTAGCGGGAGAGATTGGAAACATTCAGTACTTC.

The chain is built from TRBV10-3 and TRBJ2-7, with unresolved D. V dropped 9 bases and J dropped 3 bases, with 12 bases sitting between them. The CDR3 consists of 12 residues. CDR1 ENHRY and CDR2 SYGVKD come from the germline V gene. CDR3 sequence (DNA): TGTGCCATTCAGAGTGGGGTCTACGAGCAGTACTTC. It translates to CAIQSGVYEQYF.